The TCR beta chain under discussion was sequenced for a study of cytomegalovirus exposure and HLA in healthy donors. PCR used 60 Vbeta primers and 13 Jbeta primers. Sequenced by immunoSEQ multiplex PCR; TCRdb stores in-frame clones only, minus some. The sample yields about 100,000 clones, around 80% seen once. This receptor was taken from a male donor in good health and CMV-seropositive. Sample: PBMCs.

The CDR3 nucleotides are TGTGCCAGCAGGGCGGACAGGGAACATTCACCCCTCCACTTT. This encodes CASRADREHSPLHF. This chain uses TRBV6-1 with TRBJ1-6; 8 positions agree with TRBD1. The CDR3 totals 14 residues. V was clipped by 6 bases and J by 8 bases; unmatched bases: 6. Germline loops: CDR1 MNHNS, CDR2 SASEGT.